A single sample is the source of the 13 T cell receptor beta chains below, sequenced in a study of blood T cell repertoires in COVID-19. Assay: immunoSEQ multiplex PCR; the TCRdb copy retains only in-frame clones and omits some. Of over 150,000 clones in the sample, around 95% were seen once. The sample consisted of peripheral blood. The receptors stem from a young man with COVID-19, enrolled during active disease.

The chain employs TRBV5-4 and TRBJ1-2; 8 bases fit TRBD1. This CDR3 comprises 16 residues. Per germline, CDR1 SGHNT and CDR2 YYREEE (reference sequence). Trimming cost V 5 bases and J 5 bases; bases outside gene matches: 14. CDR3 protein: CASSQEPDRTGYGYTF. The DNA of the CDR3 is TGTGCCAGCAGTCAAGAACCCGACCGGACAGGGTATGGCTACACCTTC.

This chain joins TRBV27 and TRBJ2-7; D possibly corresponds to TRBD1 (5 bases). Germline lookup yields CDR1 MNHEY and CDR2 SMNVEV (reference sequence). This CDR3 has 16 residues. Trimming cost V 5 bases and J 1 base, with 18 bases left between them. The CDR3 nucleotides read TGTGCCAGCAGTACTCGGACACTAACCCAATCCTACGAGCAGTACTTC. It yields the protein CASSTRTLTQSYEQYF.

The chain joins TRBV7-6 to TRBJ1-2, with 8 positions matching TRBD1. V trimming: 1 base; J trimming: 4 bases; junction bases outside the gene matches: 17. The V gene's germline CDR1 is SGHVS and CDR2 FNYEAQ. The CDR3 length is 19 residues. CDR3 bases: TGTGCCAGCAGCTTAGACCGGGACAGGCCTCTTCTATCCGGCTATGGCTACACCTTC. Amino acids: CASSLDRDRPLLSGYGYTF.

The CDR3 reads CASSAPGTYNEKLFF. The CDR3 DNA reads as TGTGCCAGCAGCGCGCCCGGGACTTATAATGAAAAACTGTTTTTT. This chain joins TRBV11-2 and TRBJ1-4; the D gene is possibly TRBD1 (5 bases). The V and J ends lost 5 bases and 4 bases respectively, with 14 bases between them. Germline assignment: CDR1 SGHAT and CDR2 FQNNGV. The CDR3 has 15 amino acids.

This chain uses TRBV6-4 with TRBJ2-2, with 8 bases identical to TRBD1. V shed 3 bases and J 8 bases; nucleotides not matched to a gene: 8. Germline V CDR1 and CDR2: MRHNA, SNTAGT. The CDR3 runs 15 residues. The CDR3 DNA reads TGTGCCAGCAGTGAAGCGACAGGGGTTGGAGGGGAGCTGTTTTTT. Protein: CASSEATGVGGELFF.

The rearrangement uses TRBV9 and TRBJ2-1, with D uncertain. CDR3 length equals 15 residues. Germline loops: CDR1 SGDLS, CDR2 YYNGEE. The ends were cut back, 0 bases at V and 8 bases at J, with 15 bases in the middle. CDR3 protein: CASSVESSLFHEQFF. The CDR3 nucleotides read TGTGCCAGCAGCGTAGAAAGTAGTTTATTCCATGAGCAGTTCTTC.

This clone has just one count. This rearrangement joins TRBV30 to TRBJ1-2; 7 bases match TRBD1. CDR1 is GTSNPN and CDR2 is SVGIG in the germline V gene (reference sequence). This CDR3 is built from 14 residues. The ends lost 4 bases at V and 0 bases at J; junction bases unmatched: 5. The CDR3 sequence is CAWTRDRTNYGYTF. CDR3 nucleotides: TGTGCCTGGACTAGGGACAGAACTAACTATGGCTACACCTTC.

The rearrangement joins TRBV30 to TRBJ2-3; 9 nucleotides line up with TRBD2. The V and J ends lost 2 bases and 3 bases, in that order; junction bases with no gene match: 6. The CDR3 spans 15 residues. The germline gives CDR1 GTSNPN, CDR2 SVGIG (reference sequence). The CDR3 loop reads CAWSSVSGGTDTQYF. The CDR3 region has the DNA TGTGCCTGGAGTTCCGTTAGCGGGGGTACAGATACGCAGTATTTT.

The V call is TRBV5-5, the J call TRBJ1-5, with 10 bases lining up with TRBD1. The CDR3 totals 15 residues. V gave up 4 bases and J gave up 4 bases; unmatched junction bases: 5. Germline CDR1 reads SGHKS; CDR2 reads YYEKEE (reference sequence). The CDR3 DNA sequence: TGTGCCAGCAGCCATAGGACAGGGGGAAATCAGCCCCAGCATTTT. This gives the protein CASSHRTGGNQPQHF.

This chain connects TRBV11-2 to TRBJ2-5, with 10 positions matching TRBD2. Per the germline V gene, CDR1 is SGHAT and CDR2 is FQNNGV. The V segment lost 5 bases and the J segment 5 bases; nucleotides outside the gene matches: 11. The CDR3 consists of 16 residues. The CDR3 DNA is TGTGCCAGCAGCCATGGGTCGGCTAGCGGGGGTGAGACCCAGTACTTC. Protein: CASSHGSASGGETQYF.

This chain uses TRBV18 with TRBJ2-1; 10 nucleotides agree with TRBD2. The junction had 3 bases not matched to a gene; V was cut back by 2 bases and J by 5 bases. The CDR3 covers 15 residues. The V gene's germline CDR1 is KGHSH and CDR2 LQKENI. The CDR3 bases are TGTGCCAGCTCACCAAAGCGGGGGGGCGACAATGAGCAGTTCTTC. Residues: CASSPKRGGDNEQFF.

This chain joins TRBV19 and TRBJ1-2; D gene ambiguous. This CDR3 region has 13 residues. V was clipped by 4 bases and J by 4 bases, with 10 bases between them. Germline V CDR1 and CDR2: LNHDA, SQIVND (reference sequence). CDR3: CASSTSLAYGYTF. The DNA of the CDR3 is TGTGCCAGTAGTACCAGTCTGGCCTATGGCTACACCTTC. The variable domain in full, with the rest retrieved from reference TRBV19 and TRBJ1-2, is DGGITQSPKYLFRKEGQNVTLSCEQNLNHDAMYWYRQDPGQGLRLIYYSQIVNDFQKGDIAEGYSVSREKKESFPLTVTSAQKNPTAFYLCASSTSLAYGYTFGSGTRLTVV.

V gene TRBV30 combines with J gene TRBJ1-5; no definite D call. The germline V gene has CDR1 GTSNPN and CDR2 SVGIG (reference sequence). Trimming removed 1 base from V and 4 bases from J, with 11 bases in between. The CDR3 loop spans 14 amino acids. The CDR3 is CAWSETQQNQPQHF. In DNA, the CDR3 is TGTGCCTGGAGTGAAACACAGCAAAATCAGCCCCAGCATTTT.